Listed below are T cell receptor beta chains from one sample, sequenced in a study of T cells after somatic rescue of genetic block. Data came from immunoSEQ multiplex PCR; TCRdb stores just in-frame clones and leaves some out. The table shows around 100,000 clones, with 75% to 95% occurring only once. Sequences were obtained from peripheral blood mononuclear cells (PBMCs). Every receptor here comes from a woman in her late teens or twenties. Both conserved end residues are part of each CDR3. A D gene is named only where the DNA matches it firmly. Clone size is given for some rows only: seen once, a few or many times, or a class if the clone is expanded.

>TRBJ2-7|TRBV5-8|once|TRBD1
CASSLPTDRLISYEQYF
TGTGCCAGCAGCCTACCAACGGACAGGCTCATCTCCTACGAGCAGTACTTC
>TRBJ2-7|TRBV7-2|-|TRBD2
CASSLGTGTSGGYEQYF
TGTGCCAGCAGCTTAGGGACTGGGACTAGCGGGGGGTACGAGCAGTACTTC
>TRBJ2-3|TRBV5-8|-|-
CASSFPAEDTQYF
TGTGCCAGCAGCTTCCCCGCCGAAGATACGCAGTATTTT
>TRBJ2-6|TRBV5-1|-|TRBD2
CASSPLAGVNSGANVLTF
TGCGCCAGCAGCCCCCTAGCGGGGGTGAACTCTGGGGCCAACGTCCTGACTTTC
>TRBJ2-5|TRBV29-1|-|TRBD2
CSVATSGGLGETQYF
TGCAGCGTGGCGACTAGCGGGGGGCTCGGGGAGACCCAGTACTTC
>TRBJ2-7|TRBV29-1|once|-
CSVGGAPYEQYF
TGCAGCGTTGGAGGGGCCCCCTACGAGCAGTACTTC
>TRBJ2-5|TRBV19|-|-
CASSRGGEGAQYF
TGTGCCAGTAGTAGGGGGGGCGAGGGCGCCCAGTACTTC
>TRBJ2-2|TRBV7-2|-|-
CASSLDGRRDVGELFF
TGTGCCAGCAGCTTAGATGGAAGGAGGGACGTCGGGGAGCTGTTTTTT
>TRBJ2-3|TRBV6-5|-|-
CASRPTLRDTQYF
TGTGCCAGCAGGCCAACCCTGCGAGATACGCAGTATTTT
>TRBJ1-4|TRBV18|-|-
CASSPKGLEEKLFF
TGTGCCAGCTCACCAAAGGGGCTAGAAGAAAAACTGTTTTTT
>TRBJ2-7|TRBV5-1|-|-
CASSLSGGAYEQYF
TGCGCCAGCAGCTTGTCCGGGGGAGCCTACGAGCAGTACTTC
>TRBJ1-4|TRBV7-9|-|-
CASSLAGSEKLFF
TGTGCCAGCAGCTTAGCCGGGAGCGAAAAACTGTTTTTT
>TRBJ2-7|TRBV5-6|-|-
CASSLSGLYEQYF
TGTGCCAGCAGCTTGTCGGGCCTCTACGAGCAGTACTTC
>TRBJ2-1|TRBV4-2|-|-
CASSQGGTYEQFF
TGTGCCAGCAGCCAAGGTGGAACTTATGAGCAGTTCTTC
>TRBJ2-2|TRBV27|once|-
CASSMGRNTGELFF
TGTGCCAGCAGCATGGGTCGGAACACCGGGGAGCTGTTTTTT
>TRBJ2-3|TRBV4-3|-|-
CASSLDGQLRTDTQYF
TGCGCCAGCAGCCTGGACGGACAGCTCCGCACAGATACGCAGTATTTT
>TRBJ2-1|TRBV7-9|-|TRBD2
CASSLGSGANYNEQFF
TGTGCCAGCAGCTTAGGTAGCGGGGCGAACTACAATGAGCAGTTCTTC
>TRBJ2-1|TRBV11-2|-|-
CASSLVRVRVYNEQFF
TGTGCCAGCAGCTTAGTCCGGGTACGAGTGTACAATGAGCAGTTCTTC
>TRBJ1-2|TRBV7-2|-|TRBD1
CASSPGQGAHGYTF
TGTGCCAGCAGCCCCGGACAGGGGGCGCATGGCTACACCTTC
>TRBJ2-3|TRBV6-1|-|TRBD1
CASSPPGQGANTQYF
TGTGCCAGCAGTCCACCGGGACAGGGGGCAAATACGCAGTATTTT
>TRBJ2-3|TRBV9|-|-
CASSVVSRTDTQYF
TGTGCCAGCAGCGTAGTAAGTCGCACAGATACGCAGTATTTT
>TRBJ2-6|TRBV5-6|-|-
CASTSHGGPGANVLTF
TGTGCCAGCACCTCCCACGGAGGCCCTGGGGCCAACGTCCTGACTTTC
>TRBJ1-4|TRBV19|-|-
CASSMSSGNEKLFF
TGTGCCAGTAGTATGAGCAGTGGGAATGAAAAACTGTTTTTT
>TRBJ1-5|TRBV5-8|-|-
CASSLTAGNQPQHF
TGTGCCAGCAGCTTGACAGCCGGGAATCAGCCCCAGCATTTT